This TCR beta chain was identified in a study of OX40 agonist ivuxolimab in advanced cancers. Study overall: Treatment received earlier with anti-PD-1, anti-PD-L1 or anti-CTLA-4 agents was allowed, and more than 30% had some. General study results and limits: CD8+ T cells averaged more expanded clones than CD4+.

Of note for this clone: Its antigen is unidentified.

TCRdb keeps only in-frame clones here, not all; method: immunoSEQ multiplex PCR. The sample includes around 77,000 clones, 85% to 95% of them seen just once. The CDR3 runs to 15 residues. The V gene's germline CDR1 is SGHTA and CDR2 FQGNSA. V lost 2 bases and J lost 4, with 12 bases in between. The TCR sequence derives from an adult with an advanced solid tumor such as melanoma, head and neck, liver or kidney cancer. The chain joins TRBV7-2 to TRBJ2-1, with D maybe TRBD2 (5 bases). The sample consisted of CD4+ or CD8+ T cells sorted from blood, taken in a trial of the OX40 agonist ivuxolimab. The CDR3 loop is CASSLSVRRYNEQFF. CDR3 bases: TGTGCCAGCAGCTTATCGGTCAGGAGGTACAATGAGCAGTTCTTC.